These T cell receptor beta chains were read from a single sample in a study of cytomegalovirus exposure and HLA in healthy donors. The table came from immunoSEQ multiplex PCR; TCRdb's copy has only in-frame clones and leaves some out. Its table lists about 120,000 clones. Material for sequencing was PBMCs. All receptors derive from a middle-aged man in good health and CMV-seropositive. Each CDR3 is given with its conserved first and last residue. The D gene is left open where the match is weak.

d_gene: TRBD1; v_gene: TRBV6-5; j_gene: TRBJ2-7; CDR3aa: CASSYSGQGADEQYF; CDR3nt: TGTGCCAGCAGTTACTCGGGACAGGGGGCCGACGAGCAGTACTTC
d_gene: TRBD1; v_gene: TRBV6-5; j_gene: TRBJ1-1; CDR3aa: CASSYTGQGGTEAFF; CDR3nt: TGTGCCAGCAGTTACACGGGACAGGGAGGAACTGAAGCTTTCTTT
d_gene: TRBD2; v_gene: TRBV19; j_gene: TRBJ2-7; CDR3aa: CASSRDYPYEQYF; CDR3nt: TGTGCCAGTAGCCGGGACTATCCATACGAGCAGTACTTC
d_gene: TRBD2; v_gene: TRBV19; j_gene: TRBJ2-1; CDR3aa: CASSALTSGRLNEQFF; CDR3nt: TGTGCCAGTAGTGCCCTGACTAGCGGGAGACTCAATGAGCAGTTCTTC
d_gene: -; v_gene: TRBV19; j_gene: TRBJ2-3; CDR3aa: CASSIGGGTDTQYF; CDR3nt: TGTGCCAGTAGTATAGGGGGAGGCACAGATACGCAGTATTTT
d_gene: TRBD2; v_gene: TRBV29-1; j_gene: TRBJ2-1; CDR3aa: CSVGTSGILQLGNEQFF; CDR3nt: TGCAGCGTTGGGACTAGCGGGATATTACAATTGGGGAATGAGCAGTTCTTC
d_gene: -; v_gene: TRBV6-5; j_gene: TRBJ2-1; CDR3aa: CASSYGTVNEQFF; CDR3nt: TGTGCCAGCAGTTACGGGACTGTCAATGAGCAGTTCTTC
d_gene: TRBD2; v_gene: TRBV7-2; j_gene: TRBJ2-2; CDR3aa: CASSLRGRGTGELFF; CDR3nt: TGTGCCAGCAGCTTACGCGGGAGGGGCACCGGGGAGCTGTTTTTT
d_gene: TRBD2; v_gene: TRBV5-1; j_gene: TRBJ2-2; CDR3aa: CASSRIPGEGPYTGELFF; CDR3nt: TGCGCCAGCAGCCGGATACCGGGGGAGGGCCCCTACACCGGGGAGCTGTTTTTT
d_gene: TRBD1; v_gene: TRBV9; j_gene: TRBJ2-1; CDR3aa: CASSVTGTDSYNEQFF; CDR3nt: TGTGCCAGCAGCGTTACCGGGACAGACTCCTACAATGAGCAGTTCTTC
d_gene: TRBD1; v_gene: TRBV27; j_gene: TRBJ2-1; CDR3aa: CASRSPGQGGNEQFF; CDR3nt: TGTGCCAGCAGGAGCCCGGGACAGGGTGGCAATGAGCAGTTCTTC
d_gene: -; v_gene: TRBV11-3; j_gene: TRBJ2-3; CDR3aa: CASSLGRGQSTDTQYF; CDR3nt: TGTGCCAGCAGCTTAGGTCGAGGACAGAGCACAGATACGCAGTATTTT
d_gene: -; v_gene: TRBV7-8; j_gene: TRBJ2-1; CDR3aa: CASSNDPYRTVNNEQFF; CDR3nt: TGTGCCAGCAGCAACGACCCATATCGGACAGTGAACAATGAGCAGTTCTTC
d_gene: TRBD1; v_gene: TRBV28; j_gene: TRBJ2-3; CDR3aa: CASSTTGGFTDTQYF; CDR3nt: TGTGCCAGCAGTACTACAGGGGGATTCACAGATACGCAGTATTTT
d_gene: -; v_gene: TRBV9; j_gene: TRBJ2-1; CDR3aa: CASSVAGSAHNEQFF; CDR3nt: TGTGCCAGCAGCGTAGCTGGTAGCGCACACAATGAGCAGTTCTTC
d_gene: -; v_gene: TRBV18; j_gene: TRBJ2-7; CDR3aa: CASSPGGYEQYF; CDR3nt: TGTGCCAGCTCGCCCGGGGGCTACGAGCAGTACTTC
d_gene: -; v_gene: TRBV28; j_gene: TRBJ1-4; CDR3aa: CASRSADGATNEKLFF; CDR3nt: TGTGCCAGCAGGTCCGCAGATGGAGCAACTAATGAAAAACTGTTTTTT
d_gene: -; v_gene: TRBV18; j_gene: TRBJ2-2; CDR3aa: CASSPRKVANTGELFF; CDR3nt: TGTGCCAGCTCACCGAGGAAGGTAGCCAACACCGGGGAGCTGTTTTTT
d_gene: TRBD2; v_gene: TRBV7-7; j_gene: TRBJ2-5; CDR3aa: CASSPRTSGSETQYF; CDR3nt: TGTGCCAGCAGCCCAAGGACTAGCGGGAGTGAGACCCAGTACTTC
d_gene: TRBD2; v_gene: TRBV18; j_gene: TRBJ2-1; CDR3aa: CASSPQRELNEQFF; CDR3nt: TGTGCCAGCTCACCCCAGCGGGAGTTAAATGAGCAGTTCTTC
d_gene: TRBD2; v_gene: TRBV7-2; j_gene: TRBJ2-1; CDR3aa: CASSSGLALNNEQFF; CDR3nt: TGTGCCAGCAGCTCCGGACTAGCCCTGAACAATGAGCAGTTCTTC
d_gene: TRBD1; v_gene: TRBV2; j_gene: TRBJ1-4; CDR3aa: CASRTGTVEEKLFF; CDR3nt: TGTGCCAGCAGGACCGGGACAGTTGAAGAAAAACTGTTTTTT
d_gene: TRBD1; v_gene: TRBV29-1; j_gene: TRBJ2-7; CDR3aa: CSVAGTGAYEQYF; CDR3nt: TGCAGCGTGGCCGGGACAGGGGCCTACGAGCAGTACTTC
d_gene: -; v_gene: TRBV12-5; j_gene: TRBJ2-1; CDR3aa: CASGQANEQFF; CDR3nt: TGTGCTAGTGGCCAGGCCAATGAGCAGTTCTTC
d_gene: -; v_gene: TRBV2; j_gene: TRBJ2-7; CDR3aa: CASSEVPREQYF; CDR3nt: TGTGCCAGCAGTGAAGTTCCTCGCGAGCAGTACTTC
d_gene: -; v_gene: TRBV6-6; j_gene: TRBJ1-5; CDR3aa: CASSYVPGQPQHF; CDR3nt: TGTGCCAGCAGTTACGTCCCGGGGCAGCCCCAGCATTTT
d_gene: -; v_gene: TRBV5-1; j_gene: TRBJ2-7; CDR3aa: CASSLSALYEQYF; CDR3nt: TGCGCCAGCAGCTTGTCCGCCCTCTACGAGCAGTACTTC
d_gene: -; v_gene: TRBV27; j_gene: TRBJ2-5; CDR3aa: CASSLSTGAPQETQYF; CDR3nt: TGTGCCAGCAGTTTATCGACGGGAGCGCCCCAAGAGACCCAGTACTTC
d_gene: -; v_gene: TRBV9; j_gene: TRBJ2-7; CDR3aa: CASSVAGAQYEQYF; CDR3nt: TGTGCCAGCAGCGTAGCTGGGGCGCAGTACGAGCAGTACTTC
d_gene: TRBD1; v_gene: TRBV5-5; j_gene: TRBJ2-3; CDR3aa: CASSLAQTGAFTDTQYF; CDR3nt: TGTGCCAGCAGCCTGGCACAGACAGGGGCTTTCACAGATACGCAGTATTTT
d_gene: -; v_gene: TRBV19; j_gene: TRBJ1-5; CDR3aa: CASSTQASNQPQHF; CDR3nt: TGTGCCAGTAGTACACAGGCGAGCAATCAGCCCCAGCATTTT
d_gene: TRBD1; v_gene: TRBV5-1; j_gene: TRBJ2-2; CDR3aa: CASSFSRDRGLYTGELFF; CDR3nt: TGCGCCAGCAGCTTTTCTCGGGACAGGGGGCTGTACACCGGGGAGCTGTTTTTT
d_gene: -; v_gene: TRBV2; j_gene: TRBJ1-5; CDR3aa: CASSDRASNQPQHF; CDR3nt: TGTGCCAGCAGTGACAGGGCTAGCAATCAGCCCCAGCATTTT
d_gene: -; v_gene: TRBV7-8; j_gene: TRBJ2-7; CDR3aa: CASRLAAGSDGTYEQYF; CDR3nt: TGTGCCAGCAGACTAGCAGCAGGGTCCGACGGGACCTACGAGCAGTACTTC
d_gene: -; v_gene: TRBV7-9; j_gene: TRBJ1-1; CDR3aa: CASSVTGMMNTEAFF; CDR3nt: TGTGCCAGCAGCGTTACAGGGATGATGAACACTGAAGCTTTCTTT
d_gene: TRBD1; v_gene: TRBV7-9; j_gene: TRBJ1-1; CDR3aa: CASTSGQSTEAFF; CDR3nt: TGTGCCAGCACCTCGGGACAGTCCACTGAAGCTTTCTTT
d_gene: TRBD1; v_gene: TRBV4-1; j_gene: TRBJ1-1; CDR3aa: CASSQEPGQGPEAFF; CDR3nt: TGCGCCAGCAGCCAGGAGCCGGGACAGGGACCTGAAGCTTTCTTT
d_gene: -; v_gene: TRBV5-1; j_gene: TRBJ1-4; CDR3aa: CASSFGTKGGGEKLFF; CDR3nt: TGCGCCAGCAGCTTCGGGACTAAGGGAGGAGGCGAAAAACTGTTTTTT
d_gene: -; v_gene: TRBV5-1; j_gene: TRBJ1-3; CDR3aa: CASSQEAGNTIYF; CDR3nt: TGCGCCAGCAGCCAGGAGGCTGGAAACACCATATATTTT
d_gene: -; v_gene: TRBV5-1; j_gene: TRBJ1-3; CDR3aa: CASSIAPSNDGNTIYF; CDR3nt: TGCGCCAGCAGCATTGCTCCATCTAACGATGGAAACACCATATATTTT
d_gene: -; v_gene: TRBV28; j_gene: TRBJ1-1; CDR3aa: CASSSHLYTEAFF; CDR3nt: TGTGCCAGCAGTTCCCATTTGTACACTGAAGCTTTCTTT
d_gene: -; v_gene: TRBV11-1; j_gene: TRBJ2-1; CDR3aa: CASSLEARGIRYNEQFF; CDR3nt: TGTGCCAGCAGCTTAGAGGCTAGAGGGATTCGGTACAATGAGCAGTTCTTC